These 5 T cell receptor beta chains originate from one sample sequenced in a study of identical twins (dated by TCRdb to the mid-2010s). Receptor amplification or capture employed 5' RACE. This sample was sequenced with an Illumina HiSeq 2000. TCRdb trimmed the raw reads at Q25, called clones with MiXCR and kept productive beta chains. Rows are unified per CDR3 protein, each entry keeping the most common DNA and genes. The sample table holds approximately 590,000 distinct CDR3 sequences, of which 9.5% to 10% were seen once. Around 3.1% of the sample comes from the top ten. The data were also submitted as part of a second study, on yellow fever vaccine responses in identical twins.

The specimen was PBMCs. All receptors derive from a young woman in good health.

The chain employs TRBV15 and TRBJ2-5; no clear D gene. Trimming took off 0 bases at V and 1 base at J, with 9 bases between the two ends. The germline V gene encodes CDR1 LNHNV and CDR2 YYDKDF (reference sequence). The CDR3 has 15 residues. CDR3 DNA: TGTGCCACCAGCAGAGATTACGCGGCCCAAGAGACCCAGTACTTC. Translation gives CATSRDYAAQETQYF.

This clonotype occurred many times. V and J are TRBV7-6 and TRBJ2-5; 7 bases map to TRBD2. Germline V gene data show CDR1 as SGHVS and CDR2 as FNYEAQ. The CDR3 contains 14 residues. With V trimmed by 2 bases and J by 5 bases, 5 bases remained unmatched. The CDR3 DNA reads as TGTGCCAGCAGCTTAACGGGGGGAAGTGAGACCCAGTACTTC. It encodes CASSLTGGSETQYF.

The chain combines TRBV7-9 with TRBJ2-3; D is undetermined. CDR1 and CDR2 (germline): SEHNR, FQNEAQ (reference sequence). The CDR3 is made up of 15 amino acids. V lost 6 bases and J 1 base, leaving 14 bases between the germline ends. The CDR3 coding sequence is TGTGCCAGCAGACAGAGCCCCCCTGGCACAGATACGCAGTATTTT. This gives the protein CASRQSPPGTDTQYF.

This clonotype came up a few times. The chain employs TRBV28 and TRBJ2-7, with TRBD1 matching over 8 bases. This CDR3 has 14 residues. Unmatched junction bases numbered 4, after V lost 2 bases and J lost 4 bases. Germline assignment: CDR1 MDHEN and CDR2 SYDVKM. The CDR3 here is CASSLPQGAYEQYF. The CDR3 nucleotides are TGTGCCAGCAGTTTACCTCAGGGGGCTTACGAGCAGTACTTC.

This clonotype was picked up many times. This chain connects TRBV7-2 to TRBJ2-1, with a weak D call TRBD2 (5 bases). With 8 bases removed from V and 0 bases from J, the gap between germline ends came to 14 bases. The CDR3 is made up of 15 amino acids. The germline gives CDR1 SGHTA, CDR2 FQGNSA. CDR3 DNA: TGTGCCAGCCAGACGGAGGAGCCCTCCTACAATGAGCAGTTCTTC. As protein: CASQTEEPSYNEQFF.